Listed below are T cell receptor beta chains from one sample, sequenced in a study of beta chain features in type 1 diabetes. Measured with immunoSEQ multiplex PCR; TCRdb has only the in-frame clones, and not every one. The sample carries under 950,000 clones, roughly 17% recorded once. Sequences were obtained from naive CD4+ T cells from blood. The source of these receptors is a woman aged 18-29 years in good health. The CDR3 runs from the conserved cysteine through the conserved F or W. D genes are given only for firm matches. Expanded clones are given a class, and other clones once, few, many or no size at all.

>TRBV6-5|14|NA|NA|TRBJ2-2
TGTGCCAGCAGTTTGCGCGGGTCCACCGGGGAGCTGTTTTTT
CASSLRGSTGELFF
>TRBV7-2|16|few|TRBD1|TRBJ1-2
TGTGCCAGCAGCTTCAAACAGGGGTTTCCTAACTATGGCTACACCTTC
CASSFKQGFPNYGYTF
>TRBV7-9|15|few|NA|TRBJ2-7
TGTGCCAGCAGCCGACGGTCACAGGGAACTAACGAGCAGTACTTC
CASSRRSQGTNEQYF
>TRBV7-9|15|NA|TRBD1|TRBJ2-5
TGTGCCAGCAGCTTAACAACAGGGGGACAAGAGACCCAGTACTTC
CASSLTTGGQETQYF
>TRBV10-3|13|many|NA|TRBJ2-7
TGTGCCATCAGTGACGGGGGATCCTACGAGCAGTACTTC
CAISDGGSYEQYF
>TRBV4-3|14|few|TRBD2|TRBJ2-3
TGCGCCAGCTCGACTAGCGGGACCACAGATACGCAGTATTTT
CASSTSGTTDTQYF
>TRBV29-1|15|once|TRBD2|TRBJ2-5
TGCAGCGTTGGTTTGTGGGGGGGTCGCCAAGAGACCCAGTACTTC
CSVGLWGGRQETQYF
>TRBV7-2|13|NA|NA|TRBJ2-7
TGTGCCAGCAGCTTAGAGTATGGGTACGAGCAGTACTTC
CASSLEYGYEQYF
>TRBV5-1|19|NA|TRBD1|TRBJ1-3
TGCGCCAGCAGCCGACACGGGACAGGGGACCGGGTATCTGGAAACACCATATATTTT
CASSRHGTGDRVSGNTIYF
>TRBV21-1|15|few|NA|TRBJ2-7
TGTGCCAACACCCCCTATCCAGGGCCTCTCTACGAGCAGTACTTC
CANTPYPGPLYEQYF
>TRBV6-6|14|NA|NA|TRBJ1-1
TGTGCCAGCAGCCAAACAGGGTCTGACGGTGAAGCTTTCTTT
CASSQTGSDGEAFF
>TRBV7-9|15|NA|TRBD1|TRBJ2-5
TGTGCCAGCAGCCTCAGGGGGCAGGGAAAAGAGACCCAGTACTTC
CASSLRGQGKETQYF
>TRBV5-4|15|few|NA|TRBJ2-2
TGTGCCAGCAGCAAGACGGGGGCGAACACCGGGGAGCTGTTTTTT
CASSKTGANTGELFF
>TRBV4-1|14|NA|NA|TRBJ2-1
TGCGCCAGCAGCCAATGGGTGGGGCCGGCTGAGCAGTTCTTC
CASSQWVGPAEQFF
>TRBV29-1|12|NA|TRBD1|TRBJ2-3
TGCAGCGTTGAGCTACAGGGGGCCGCGCAGTATTTT
CSVELQGAAQYF
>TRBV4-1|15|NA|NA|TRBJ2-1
TGCGCCAGCAGCCGAACAGTCCGAATCCTTATTGAGCAGTTCTTC
CASSRTVRILIEQFF
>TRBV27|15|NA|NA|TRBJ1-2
TGTGCCAGCTGCCCCAGGGGTGCAGGGTACTATGGCTACACCTTC
CASCPRGAGYYGYTF
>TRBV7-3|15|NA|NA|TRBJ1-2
TGTGCCAGCAGTGATGGTGTGCCGGTAGGTTCCGGCTACACCTTC
CASSDGVPVGSGYTF
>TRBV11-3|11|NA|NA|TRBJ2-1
TGTGCCAGCAGCTTAGGGACAGCCCAGTTCTTC
CASSLGTAQFF
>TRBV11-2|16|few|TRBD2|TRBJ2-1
TGTGCCAGCAGCTTAGGGCTAGCGGGTGGGGAGCATGAGCAGTTCTTC
CASSLGLAGGEHEQFF
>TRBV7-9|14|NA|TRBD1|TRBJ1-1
TGTGCCAGCAGCTTAGACCTTTGGGACAGTGAAGCTTTCTTT
CASSLDLWDSEAFF
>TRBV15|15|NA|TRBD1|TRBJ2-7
TGTGCCACCAGCAGAGAGGGAACAGGGGCCTACGAGCAGTACTTC
CATSREGTGAYEQYF
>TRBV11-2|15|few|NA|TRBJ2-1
TGTGCCAGCAGCTTAGCCGCAGGGAGGTCCAATGAGCAGTTCTTC
CASSLAAGRSNEQFF
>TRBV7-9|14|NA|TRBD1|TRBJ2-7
TGTGCCAGCTCCGACAGGGCCGAATCGGACGAGCAGTACTTC
CASSDRAESDEQYF
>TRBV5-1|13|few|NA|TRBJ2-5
TGCGCCAGCAGCTTAGTGTCCCAAGAGACCCAGTACTTC
CASSLVSQETQYF
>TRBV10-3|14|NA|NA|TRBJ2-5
TGTGCCATCAGTACCTCGGGGGACCAAGAGACCCAGTACTTC
CAISTSGDQETQYF
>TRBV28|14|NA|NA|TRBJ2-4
TGTGCCAGCAGTTTGGTAGGGGACAAAAACATTCAGTACTTC
CASSLVGDKNIQYF
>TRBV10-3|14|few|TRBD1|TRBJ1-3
TGTGCCATCGGGGGACAGGGGTTATCAAACACCATATATTTT
CAIGGQGLSNTIYF
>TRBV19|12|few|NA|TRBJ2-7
TGTGCCAGTAGTGACAGCGGACCTGATTTTTCGTTC
CASSDSGPDFSF
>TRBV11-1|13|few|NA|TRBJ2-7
TGTGCCAGCAGCTTTACAGGTGTCTACGAGCAGTACTTC
CASSFTGVYEQYF
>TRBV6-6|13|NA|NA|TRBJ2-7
TGTGCCAGCAGTTACGGGACCAACTACGAGCAGTACTTC
CASSYGTNYEQYF
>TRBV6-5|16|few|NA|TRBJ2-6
TGTGCCAGCAGTTACTCGGGCGCGCTAGGGGCCAACGTCCTGACTTTC
CASSYSGALGANVLTF
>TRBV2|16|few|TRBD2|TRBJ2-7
TGTGCCAGCAGCGCATCCGGGACTAGCGGGAGAGGCGAGCAGTACTTC
CASSASGTSGRGEQYF
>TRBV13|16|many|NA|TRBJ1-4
TGTGCCAGCAGTCGACTCGGGGACAAACGAAATGAAAAACTGTTTTTT
CASSRLGDKRNEKLFF
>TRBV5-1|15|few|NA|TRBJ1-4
TGCGCCAGCAGGGGTTCGGTTGCAACTAATGAAAAACTGTTTTTT
CASRGSVATNEKLFF
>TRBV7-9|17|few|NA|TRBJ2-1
TGTGCCAGCAGCTCGACATTCCGGGGGTGGTCCTACAATGAGCAGTTCTTC
CASSSTFRGWSYNEQFF
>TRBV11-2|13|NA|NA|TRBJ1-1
TGTGCCAGCAGCCTCGGGATCACCACTGAAGCTTTCTTT
CASSLGITTEAFF
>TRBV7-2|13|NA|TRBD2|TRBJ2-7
TGTGCCAGCAGCAATACGGGGGGGTACGAGCAGTACTTC
CASSNTGGYEQYF
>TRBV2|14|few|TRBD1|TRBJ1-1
TGTGCCAGCAGATTAAGACAGGGAGGCACTGAAGCTTTCTTT
CASRLRQGGTEAFF